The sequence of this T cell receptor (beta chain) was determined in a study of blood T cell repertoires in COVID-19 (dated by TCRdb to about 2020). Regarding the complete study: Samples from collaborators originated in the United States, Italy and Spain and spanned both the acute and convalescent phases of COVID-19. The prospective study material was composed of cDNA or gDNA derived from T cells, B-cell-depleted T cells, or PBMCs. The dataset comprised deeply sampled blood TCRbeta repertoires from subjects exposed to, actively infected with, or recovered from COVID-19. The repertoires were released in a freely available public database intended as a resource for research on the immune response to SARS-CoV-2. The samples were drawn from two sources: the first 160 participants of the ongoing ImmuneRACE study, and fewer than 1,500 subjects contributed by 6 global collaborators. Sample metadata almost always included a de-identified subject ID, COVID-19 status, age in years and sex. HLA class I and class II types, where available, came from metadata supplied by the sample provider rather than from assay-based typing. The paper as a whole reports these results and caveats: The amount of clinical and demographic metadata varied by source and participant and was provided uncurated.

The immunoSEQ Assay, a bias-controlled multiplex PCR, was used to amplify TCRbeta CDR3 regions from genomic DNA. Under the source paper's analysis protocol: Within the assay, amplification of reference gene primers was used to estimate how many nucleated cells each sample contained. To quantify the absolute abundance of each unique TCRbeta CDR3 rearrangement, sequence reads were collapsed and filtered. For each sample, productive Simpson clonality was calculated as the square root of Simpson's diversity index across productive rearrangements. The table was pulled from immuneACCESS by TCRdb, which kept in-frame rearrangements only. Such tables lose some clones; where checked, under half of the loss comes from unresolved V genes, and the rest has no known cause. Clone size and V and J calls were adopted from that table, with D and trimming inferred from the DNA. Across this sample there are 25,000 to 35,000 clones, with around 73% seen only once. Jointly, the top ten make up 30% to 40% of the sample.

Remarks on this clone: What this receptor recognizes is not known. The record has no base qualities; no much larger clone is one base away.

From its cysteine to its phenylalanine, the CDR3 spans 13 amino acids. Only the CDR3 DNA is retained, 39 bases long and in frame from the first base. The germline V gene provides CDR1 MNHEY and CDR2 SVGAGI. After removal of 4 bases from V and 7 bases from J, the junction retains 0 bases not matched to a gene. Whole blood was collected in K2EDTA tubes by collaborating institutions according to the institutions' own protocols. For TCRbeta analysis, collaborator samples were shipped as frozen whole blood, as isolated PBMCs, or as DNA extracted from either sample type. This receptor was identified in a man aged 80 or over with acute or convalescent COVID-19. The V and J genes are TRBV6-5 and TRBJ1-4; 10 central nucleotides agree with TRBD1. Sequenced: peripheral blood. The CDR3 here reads CASSWDRGEKLFF. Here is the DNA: TGTGCCAGCAGTTGGGACAGGGGTGAAAAACTGTTTTTT.